These 3 T cell receptor beta chains came from one sample sequenced in a study of CD8 T cells in Susac syndrome (dated 2019 in TCRdb). Receptor libraries were prepared by the immunoSEQ multiplex PCR assay. RNA was extracted using the RNeasy kit, and about 0.45 to 1 ug of the RNA was reverse transcribed with random hexamers. TCRdb passed the public sequencing reads through fastp at Q25 and MiXCR, retaining productive beta sequences. Rows matching on CDR3 protein sequence are summarized as one entry with the most common DNA and genes. The sample table lists roughly 150,000 distinct CDR3 sequences, roughly nine tenths of them with a count of one. The top ten constitute 0.065% to 0.1% of the sample. The sample was CD4+ T cells from PBMCs. These receptors originate from a human donor in good health.

The V gene is TRBV5-6, the J gene TRBJ2-1; D perhaps matches TRBD2 (6 bases). There are 15 residues in the CDR3. V shed 0 bases and J shed 3 bases, with 10 bases lying between them. Germline V lookup: CDR1 SGHDT, CDR2 YYEEEE. The CDR3 region is CASSLAPTSYNEQFF. As DNA, the CDR3 is TGTGCCAGCAGCTTGGCGCCGACTAGCTACAATGAGCAGTTCTTC.

This chain connects TRBV20-1 to TRBJ2-1; no firm D call. The germline CDR1 and CDR2 sequences are DFQATT and SNEGSKA (reference sequence). V dropped 6 bases and J dropped 10 bases, with 22 bases sitting between them. The CDR3 runs to 14 residues. CDR3 loop: CSAPASPYGPEQFF. DNA for the CDR3: TGCAGTGCGCCTGCCTCCCCTTATGGGCCCGAGCAGTTCTTC.

The chain employs TRBV5-1 and TRBJ2-7, with 8 bases aligning to TRBD1. Germline trimming cut 4 bases from V and 3 bases from J; bases unmatched to any gene: 9. The CDR3 has 15 residues. Germline-derived CDR1 and CDR2 are SGHRS and YFSETQ. This chain's CDR3 is CASSPRTGLYYEQYF. For the CDR3, the DNA is TGCGCCAGCAGCCCTCGGACAGGGCTATACTACGAGCAGTACTTC.